This T cell receptor (beta chain) was sequenced during a study of blood T cell repertoires in COVID-19. Looking at the study overall: Specimens from acute and convalescent COVID-19 originated in the United States, Italy and Spain.

Assay used: immunoSEQ multiplex PCR; TCRdb lists only in-frame clones, some missing. The sample lists some 250,000 clones, under 85% occurring once. Source material: peripheral blood. This clonotype was obtained from a man in his thirties or forties who had recovered from COVID-19.

CDR3 sequence (DNA): TGTGCCAGCAGCTTGGGAACAAGGACAGTTAGCAATCAGCCCCAGCATTTT. Its protein product is CASSLGTRTVSNQPQHF. This sequence joins TRBV5-8 and TRBJ1-5; D possibly corresponds to TRBD1 (6 bases). This CDR3 spans 17 amino acids. The V end was cut by 0 bases, the J end by 0 bases, with 13 bases between. Looked up from germline, CDR1 is SGHTS and CDR2 is YDEGEE.